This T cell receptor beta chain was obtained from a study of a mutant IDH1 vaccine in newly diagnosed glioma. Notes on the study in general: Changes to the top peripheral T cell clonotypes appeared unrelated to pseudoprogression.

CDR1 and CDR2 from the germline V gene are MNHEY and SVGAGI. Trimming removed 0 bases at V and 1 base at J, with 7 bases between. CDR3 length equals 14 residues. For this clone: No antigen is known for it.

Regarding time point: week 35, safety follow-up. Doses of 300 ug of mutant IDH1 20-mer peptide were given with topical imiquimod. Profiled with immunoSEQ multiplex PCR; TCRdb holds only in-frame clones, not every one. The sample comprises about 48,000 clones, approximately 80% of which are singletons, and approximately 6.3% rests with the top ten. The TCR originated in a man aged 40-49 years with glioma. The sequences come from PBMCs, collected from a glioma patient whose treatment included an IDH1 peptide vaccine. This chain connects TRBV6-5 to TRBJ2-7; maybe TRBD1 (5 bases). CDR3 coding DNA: TGTGCCAGCAGTTACTCGAAGGGGTCCTACGAGCAGTACTTC. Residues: CASSYSKGSYEQYF.